This TCR beta chain was observed in a study of blood T cell repertoires in COVID-19. Study summary: Specimens from acute and convalescent COVID-19 originated in the United States, Italy and Spain.

Germline V gene sequence: CDR1 KGHSH, CDR2 LQKENI. V lost 2 bases and J lost 0, with 20 bases in between. This CDR3 region has 19 residues. Recruits, aged roughly 18 to 95 years, lived in 20 to 30 US areas. Cohorts were assigned according to the clinical history that participants reported. Study processing details: Scientists estimated how many nucleated cells there were by amplifying reference gene primers. Produced via immunoSEQ multiplex PCR; TCRdb's table is partial and in-frame only. V, J and clone size are those of that table, while D and trimming were read from the DNA. Of 190,000 or so clones in the sample, approximately 90% were seen once.

The clonotype originates from a man aged 18 to 29 with acute COVID-19. This chain links TRBV18 with TRBJ2-1, with D perhaps TRBD2 (5 bases). Sample: PBMCs or T cells enriched from blood (not recorded which). The CDR3 bases are TGTGCCAGCTCACCATTAGCGCTATACTCCCCTAGCTCCTACAATGAGCAGTTCTTC. This translates into CASSPLALYSPSSYNEQFF.